The next 19 T cell receptor beta chains were all read from a single sample in a study of cytomegalovirus exposure and HLA in healthy donors. The study ran its PCR with 60 Vbeta and 13 Jbeta primers. The data were produced by immunoSEQ multiplex PCR, yet TCRdb's version contains in-frame clones alone and is incomplete. This sample carries about 210,000 clones, 87% of them seen once, and the ten largest clones take about 1.1%. Material: PBMCs. These TCRs come from a boy younger than 10 in good health and CMV-seronegative.

The rearrangement joins TRBV6-5 to TRBJ2-7; the D gene is possibly TRBD1 (7 bases). CDR3 length equals 14 residues. V lost 6 bases and J lost 5, with 17 bases in between. Looked up from germline, CDR1 is MNHEY and CDR2 is SVGAGI. CDR3 sequence reads: CASSINAGGHEQYF. CDR3 nucleotides: TGTGCCAGCAGCATCAACGCAGGGGGGCACGAGCAGTACTTC.

V gene TRBV5-1 combines with J gene TRBJ1-1; tentative D call: TRBD1 (6 bases). The CDR3 covers 15 residues. The ends were cut back, 4 bases at V and 2 bases at J, with 15 bases in the middle. Germline V CDR1 and CDR2: SGHRS, YFSETQ. The CDR3 loop is CASSNGEGGNTEAFF. Here the CDR3 DNA reads TGCGCCAGCAGCAATGGGGAGGGGGGAAACACTGAAGCTTTCTTT.

This clone appeared once. The CDR3 nucleotides are TGTGCCAGCAGCTTAGAAGTGGGCGAAAAACTGTTTTTT. Protein: CASSLEVGEKLFF. The chain is built from TRBV7-2 and TRBJ1-4; D call uncertain. Germline loops: CDR1 SGHTA, CDR2 FQGNSA. This CDR3 has 13 residues. V was pared by 1 base and J by 8 bases, with 8 bases between. The entire variable domain, with the rest obtained from reference TRBV7-2 and TRBJ1-4, is as follows: GAGVSQSPSNKVTEKGKDVELRCDPISGHTALYWYRQSLGQGLEFLIYFQGNSAPDKSGLPSDRFSAERTGGSVSTLTIQRTQQEDSAVYLCASSLEVGEKLFFGSGTQLSVL.

This clone showed up just a few times. The J gene is TRBJ2-7, the V gene TRBV28; possibly TRBD1 for D (6 bases). Germline V gene data show CDR1 as MDHEN and CDR2 as SYDVKM. The CDR3 sequence is 14 residues long. The V gene lost 7 bases and the J gene lost 2 bases, with 15 bases spanning the gap. The CDR3 DNA reads as TGTGCCAGCAAAAAGGGGGACATTACCTACGAGCAGTACTTC. Protein product: CASKKGDITYEQYF.

The chain recombines TRBV6-5 with TRBJ1-2; tentative D call: TRBD1 (5 bases). CDR3 size: 14 residues. The germline gives CDR1 MNHEY, CDR2 SVGAGI. V lost 8 bases and J 6 bases, leaving 19 bases between the germline ends. The CDR3 DNA sequence: TGTGCCAGCGGGTTGGGGGGGACCACTCATGGCTACACCTTC. Translated: CASGLGGTTHGYTF.

Of note for this clone: The junction differs from germline at one of its ends, possibly a read error. The gene calls are TRBV7-9 and TRBJ2-7; 7 nucleotides align to TRBD2. From germline, CDR1 is SEHNR and CDR2 FQNEAQ (reference sequence). The length of the CDR3 is 16 residues. CDR3 loop: CSSSPRGSGLAYEQYF. CDR3 in DNA: TGTTCCAGCAGCCCCAGAGGTAGCGGGTTAGCCTACGAGCAGTACTTC.

V usage is TRBV5-1 and J usage is TRBJ1-1; D is ambiguous. The germline V gene has CDR1 SGHRS and CDR2 YFSETQ. This CDR3 has 14 residues. V was pared by 0 bases and J by 1 base, with 7 bases between. The CDR3: CASSLDARNTEAFF. The CDR3 DNA sequence: TGCGCCAGCAGCTTGGACGCCAGGAACACTGAAGCTTTCTTT.

The J gene is TRBJ1-2, the V gene TRBV11-2, with 8 bases fitting TRBD1. This CDR3 has 14 residues. CDR1 SGHAT and CDR2 FQNNGV come from the germline V gene. The trim removed 1 base at V and 7 bases at J, leaving 5 bases unmatched. CDR3 protein: CASSLASGGAGYTF. In DNA form, the CDR3 reads TGTGCCAGCAGCTTAGCGTCAGGGGGCGCTGGCTACACCTTC.

This sequence joins TRBV7-8 and TRBJ2-1; 10 nucleotides align to TRBD2. Trimming took 1 base from V and 15 from J; bases not matched to a gene: 9. The CDR3 is 14 residues long. Germline lookup yields CDR1 SGHVS and CDR2 FQNEAQ. The CDR3 spells CASSLELAGPLPFF. Written as DNA, the CDR3 is TGTGCCAGCAGCTTAGAACTAGCGGGGCCTTTGCCGTTCTTC. Full variable domain (missing parts from reference TRBV7-8 and TRBJ2-1): GAGVSQSPRYKVAKRGQDVALRCDPISGHVSLFWYQQALGQGPEFLTYFQNEAQLDKSGLPSDRFFAERPEGSVSTLKIQRTQQEDSAVYLCASSLELAGPLPFFGPGTRLTVL.

The rearrangement uses TRBV10-1 and TRBJ2-7; D is perhaps TRBD1 (6 bases). This CDR3 has 19 residues. V was trimmed by 3 bases and J by 4 bases, leaving 28 bases between them. Germline CDR1 is WNHNN and CDR2 is SYGVQD (reference sequence). CDR3 coding DNA: TGCGCCAGCAGTGAAGGTTTTGAGGGGTTTGGCAGGGGAATGTACGAGCAGTACTTC. It translates to CASSEGFEGFGRGMYEQYF.

This clone was seen just once. The chain couples TRBV6-5 to TRBJ2-5; 7 bases match TRBD2. J was trimmed by 1 base and V by 3 bases; bases with no gene match: 8. The CDR3 loop spans 16 amino acids. CDR1 and CDR2 from the germline V gene are MNHEY and SVGAGI. The CDR3 DNA follows: TGTGCCAGCAGTTATTCGCCGAGCGGGGTCCAAGAGACCCAGTACTTC. Protein product: CASSYSPSGVQETQYF.

The chain has TRBV19 and TRBJ1-5; TRBD1 agrees at 8 bases. Losses at the gene ends were 6 bases for V and 9 bases for J; bases not matched to a gene: 13. CDR1 is LNHDA, CDR2 SQIVND, per germline (reference sequence). This CDR3 has 15 amino acids. In nucleotides, the CDR3 is TGTGCCAGTAGACCGTCAGGACAGGGAGAGCGGCCCCAGCATTTT. Translated: CASRPSGQGERPQHF.

Here the CDR3 DNA reads TGTGCCAGCACCGGGAGGGCCTACAATGAGCAGTTCTTC. It codes for CASTGRAYNEQFF. The chain has TRBV6-1 and TRBJ2-1; TRBD2 agrees at 8 bases. Germline V gene lookup returns CDR1 MNHNS and CDR2 SASEGT. With V trimmed by 7 bases and J by 2 bases, 1 base remained unmatched. The CDR3 extends over 13 amino acids.

The V call is TRBV30, the J call TRBJ2-2; tentatively, D is TRBD2 (5 bases). V was clipped by 7 bases and J by 0 bases, with 12 bases between them. CDR3 length equals 14 residues. Germline V lookup: CDR1 GTSNPN, CDR2 SVGIG (reference sequence). For the CDR3, the DNA is TGTGCCTCTGACTATACCCCGAACACCGGGGAGCTGTTTTTT. Its protein product is CASDYTPNTGELFF.

This CDR3 is CASSLLGSGIADEKLFF. The CDR3 DNA reads TGCGCCAGCAGCCTCCTGGGATCCGGGATCGCCGATGAAAAACTGTTTTTT. The gene calls are TRBV5-1 and TRBJ1-4; the D is unclear. This CDR3 has 17 amino acids. Germline V lookup: CDR1 SGHRS, CDR2 YFSETQ. V gave up 4 bases and J gave up 6 bases, with 22 bases separating them.

The chain uses TRBV11-3 and TRBJ1-5; D is undetermined. The CDR3 loop spans 15 amino acids. Deletions cut 0 bases from V and 1 base from J, with 7 bases between. Looked up from germline, CDR1 is SGHNT and CDR2 is YENEEA. The CDR3: CASSLDFASNQPQHF. DNA of the CDR3: TGTGCCAGCAGCTTAGATTTCGCGAGCAATCAGCCCCAGCATTTT.

V usage is TRBV7-9 and J usage is TRBJ1-1, with 10 bases matching TRBD1. CDR3 length: 15 amino acids. Germline V lookup: CDR1 SEHNR, CDR2 FQNEAQ (reference sequence). V was clipped by 11 bases and J by 0 bases; unmatched bases: 9. CDR3 coding DNA: TGTGCCGCTCAGGGACAGGGGCATGTGAACACTGAAGCTTTCTTT. Translation: CAAQGQGHVNTEAFF.

This rearrangement joins TRBV7-2 to TRBJ2-2, with TRBD2 matching over 12 bases. CDR3 size: 18 residues. V lost 4 bases to trimming and J lost 7 bases; unmatched junction nucleotides: 13. Germline CDR1 SGHTA, CDR2 FQGNSA. CDR3 nucleotides: TGTGCCAGCAGCTCACTTTCTAGCGGGAGGGCCCACGGCGGGGAGCTGTTTTTT. It encodes CASSSLSSGRAHGGELFF. The full variable domain, its missing parts supplied by reference TRBV7-2 and TRBJ2-2, is GAGVSQSPSNKVTEKGKDVELRCDPISGHTALYWYRQSLGQGLEFLIYFQGNSAPDKSGLPSDRFSAERTGGSVSTLTIQRTQQEDSAVYLCASSSLSSGRAHGGELFFGEGSRLTVL.

CDR3 loop: CASSVTGTAGLYGYTF. In nucleotides, the CDR3 is TGTGCCAGTAGTGTTACCGGGACAGCTGGACTCTATGGCTACACCTTC. The gene calls are TRBV19 and TRBJ1-2; 7 bases map to TRBD1. This CDR3 has 16 amino acids. The J segment lost 4 bases and the V segment lost 5 bases, leaving 13 bases of the junction unmatched. The germline CDR1 and CDR2 sequences are LNHDA and SQIVND (reference sequence).